Sequencing of this T cell receptor beta chain was carried out in a study of T cell responses to AZD1222 COVID-19 vaccine. In this sample, this clone turned up a few times. Other DNA variants within this sample encode the same CDR3. The CDR3 runs to 12 residues. With 6 bases removed from V and 0 bases from J, the gap between germline ends came to 6 bases. CDR1 is MNHEY and CDR2 is SVGAGI in the germline V gene. TCRdb keeps only in-frame clones here, not all; method: immunoSEQ multiplex PCR. The table lists 130,000 to 150,000 clones, around 90% of them singletons. Sequenced material: peripheral blood, taken 28 days after the second dose of the MenACWY control vaccine. The sequence was collected from an adult who received the MenACWY meningococcal vaccine as a control. This chain uses TRBV6-5 with TRBJ2-7; D is ambiguous. The CDR3 DNA sequence: TGTGCCAGCAGCTCCGACTCCTACGAGCAGTACTTC. Encoded protein: CASSSDSYEQYF.